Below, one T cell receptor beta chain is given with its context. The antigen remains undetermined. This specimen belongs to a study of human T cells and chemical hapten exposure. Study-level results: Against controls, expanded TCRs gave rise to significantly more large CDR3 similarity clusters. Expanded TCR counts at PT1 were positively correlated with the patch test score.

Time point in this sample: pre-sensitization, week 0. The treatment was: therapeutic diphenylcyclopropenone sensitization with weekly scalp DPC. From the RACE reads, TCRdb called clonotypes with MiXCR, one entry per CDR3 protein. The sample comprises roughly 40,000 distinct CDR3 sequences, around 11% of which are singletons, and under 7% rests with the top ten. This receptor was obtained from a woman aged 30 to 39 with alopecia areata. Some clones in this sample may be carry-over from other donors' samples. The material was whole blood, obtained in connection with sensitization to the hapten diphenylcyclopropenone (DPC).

CDR3 region: CSARDRQGDQPQHF. CDR3 nucleotides: TGCAGTGCTAGGGATCGACAGGGTGATCAGCCCCAGCATTTT. This chain uses TRBV20-1 with TRBJ1-5, with TRBD1 identical over 7 bases. The CDR3 consists of 14 residues. J was trimmed by 5 bases and V by 3 bases; bases with no gene match: 7. In germline, CDR1 is DFQATT, CDR2 SNEGSKA (reference sequence).